This TCR beta chain derives from a study of T cells after yellow fever vaccination. Study-wide background: Fractions low in cell number were prepared with SMART-Seq v4 Ultra Low Input.

5'RACE template switching added a universal primer site and UMIs to TCR cDNA. MiXCR was run by TCRdb on the 5' RACE reads, yielding one entry per CDR3 protein. The repertoire consists of 250,000 to 400,000 distinct CDR3 sequences, with over 4% occurring once and the leading ten covering about 26%. Broader study findings: Clones that expanded after primary vaccination mostly reappeared after the booster (less than 98% CD4, about 89% CD8). The presence of abundant clonotypes contaminating from the bulk population was possible in FACS-sorted repertoires.

This CDR3 has 17 residues. Trimming cost V 6 bases and J 4 bases, with 24 bases left between them. This clonotype appeared a few times. Its target is unknown. J is TRBJ2-5 and V is TRBV12-3 or TRBV12-4; unclear D gene. The sequenced sample was PBMCs, obtained 5 days after the yellow fever booster vaccination. This clonotype was sampled from a man younger than 35 who received the YFV17D yellow fever vaccine. The CDR3 sequence is CASSPAPSFSRGETQYF. The CDR3 bases are TGTGCCAGCAGCCCCGCCCCAAGCTTCAGTCGAGGAGAGACCCAGTACTTC.